Following are 27 T cell receptor beta chains from one sample sequenced in a study of early T cells in non-severe SARS-CoV-2 infection. TCRdb passed the 5' RACE reads through MiXCR, listing each CDR3 protein once. The top ten hold around 9.6% of the sample, which has 45,000 to 55,000 distinct CDR3 sequences, roughly 12% seen once. The sequenced sample was whole blood. Receptors originate from an adult who was a healthcare worker with PCR-confirmed SARS-CoV-2 infection or an uninfected control (not recorded which).

This clonotype was seen ten or more times. V is TRBV19 and J is TRBJ2-5; 7 nucleotides agree with TRBD2. CDR1 LNHDA and CDR2 SQIVND come from the germline V gene (reference sequence). The CDR3 sequence is 14 residues long. Trimming took 10 bases from V and 4 from J; bases not matched to a gene: 12. This CDR3 reads CATRRDYQRETQYF. In DNA, the CDR3 is TGTGCCACCCGCCGGGACTACCAACGAGAGACCCAGTACTTC.

The gene calls are TRBV5-6 and TRBJ2-2; TRBD2 matches 7 bases. Germline values: CDR1 SGHDT, CDR2 YYEEEE. V lost 2 bases, J lost 6 bases, and 4 bases stayed unmatched. CDR3 size: 14 residues. CDR3 residues: CASSFLAGAGELFF. The CDR3 nucleotides are TGTGCCAGCAGCTTCTTAGCGGGCGCCGGGGAGCTGTTTTTT.

The gene calls are TRBV18 and TRBJ2-3, with TRBD1 matching over 7 bases. V gave up 1 base and J gave up 2 bases; unmatched junction bases: 3. Germline CDR1 and CDR2: KGHSH and LQKENI. The CDR3 has 15 residues. The CDR3 bases are TGTGCCAGCTCACCACTACAGGGGACCACAGATACGCAGTATTTT. This gives the protein CASSPLQGTTDTQYF.

This clonotype was detected a few times. The genes are TRBV4-1 and TRBJ2-7; D unresolved. The germline V gene has CDR1 MGHRA and CDR2 YSYEKL. Trimming removed 0 bases at V and 3 bases at J, with 6 bases between. This CDR3 is built from 13 residues. DNA of the CDR3: TGCGCCAGCAGCCAAGAGTCCCGCTACGAGCAGTACTTC. Translation: CASSQESRYEQYF.

This clonotype was recorded many times. This sequence joins TRBV6-6 and TRBJ1-5; D not resolved. This CDR3 has 17 amino acids. Looked up from germline, CDR1 is MNHNY and CDR2 is SVGAGI (reference sequence). V lost 3 bases, J lost 0 bases, and 15 bases lay in between. The CDR3 loop reads CASSYLNSLNSNQPQHF. The DNA for the CDR3 is TGTGCCAGCAGTTATTTAAACAGCCTCAATAGCAATCAGCCCCAGCATTTT.

This clonotype occurred a few times. As DNA, the CDR3 is TGCAGTGCTAGAGACCGCCGACAGGGAACCTACGAGCAGTACTTC. This sequence encodes CSARDRRQGTYEQYF. The genes are TRBV20-1 and TRBJ2-7; 7 bases line up with TRBD1. CDR3 length: 15 amino acids. The V segment lost 0 bases and the J segment 2 bases; nucleotides outside the gene matches: 7. Germline loops: CDR1 DFQATT, CDR2 SNEGSKA (reference sequence).

V and J are TRBV10-1 and TRBJ2-4; TRBD1 matches at 8 bases. The J call could be wrong; TRBJ2-5 is a better fit for the DNA end. CDR3 size: 13 residues. Per the germline V gene, CDR1 is WNHNN and CDR2 is SYGVQD (reference sequence). This CDR3 is CASSGYDRGTQYF. The CDR3 DNA is TGCGCCAGCAGTGGGTACGACAGGGGGACCCAGTACTTC.

This clonotype was counted ten times or more. The chain couples TRBV28 to TRBJ1-4, with 8 bases identical to TRBD1. CDR1 is MDHEN, CDR2 SYDVKM, per germline. The J segment lost 8 bases and the V segment lost 6 bases, leaving 8 bases of the junction unmatched. The CDR3 is made up of 14 amino acids. The CDR3 reads CASRTTGAEEKLFF. CDR3 coding DNA: TGTGCCAGCAGGACGACAGGGGCGGAGGAAAAACTGTTTTTT.

This clonotype was seen repeatedly, ten times or more. The CDR3 nucleotides are TGTGCCAGCAGTTTGACGGGTACTCAGCCCCAGCATTTT. Its translation: CASSLTGTQPQHF. The chain combines TRBV27 with TRBJ1-5; D is undetermined. The germline CDR1 and CDR2 sequences are MNHEY and SMNVEV (reference sequence). The CDR3 sequence is 13 residues long. Trimming removed 3 bases at V and 6 bases at J, with 9 bases between.

This sequence joins TRBV29-1 and TRBJ2-1; D might be TRBD2 (5 bases). CDR1 and CDR2 (germline): SQVTM, ANQGSEA. With 7 bases removed from V and 1 base from J, the gap between germline ends came to 8 bases. This CDR3 region has 12 residues. The chain's CDR3 is CSERESYNEQFF. In DNA, the CDR3 is TGCAGCGAGAGGGAGTCCTACAATGAGCAGTTCTTC.

This clonotype was seen ten or more times. The chain couples TRBV13 to TRBJ1-5; D might be TRBD1 (6 bases). V dropped 5 bases and J dropped 5 bases, with 13 bases sitting between them. The CDR3 is 14 residues long. Per the germline V gene, CDR1 is PRHDT and CDR2 is FYEKMQ (reference sequence). The CDR3 DNA sequence: TGTGCCAGCAGCAGGGGGGCGCGCGATCAGCCCCAGCATTTT. It codes for CASSRGARDQPQHF.

The CDR3 region is CASSYGTGYNSPLHF. CDR3 nucleotides: TGTGCCAGCAGTTACGGGACAGGGTATAATTCACCCCTCCACTTT. This rearrangement joins TRBV6-2 or TRBV6-3 to TRBJ1-6; 9 positions agree with TRBD1. Losses at the gene ends were 2 bases for V and 4 bases for J; bases not matched to a gene: 0. The CDR3 consists of 15 residues. Germline V gene data show CDR1 as MNHEY and CDR2 as SVGEGT.

V usage is TRBV7-3 and J usage is TRBJ2-5; D not resolved. Trimming took 6 bases from V and 4 from J, leaving 9 bases between them. The CDR3 consists of 12 residues. Germline V gene sequence: CDR1 SGHTA, CDR2 FQGTGA. The CDR3: CASSRAGETQYF. For the CDR3, the DNA is TGTGCCAGCAGTAGAGCCGGAGAGACCCAGTACTTC. Together with reference TRBV7-3 and TRBJ2-5, the CDR3 gives the full variable domain: GAGVSQTPSNKVTEKGKYVELRCDPISGHTALYWYRQSLGQGPEFLIYFQGTGAADDSGLPNDRFFAVRPEGSVSTLKIQRTERGDSAVYLCASSRAGETQYFGPGTRLLVL.

Only a few counts were recorded for this clonotype. The genes are TRBV28 and TRBJ2-3; D possibly corresponds to TRBD2 (5 bases). Per germline, CDR1 MDHEN and CDR2 SYDVKM. V was pared by 7 bases and J by 1 base, with 18 bases between. CDR3 length: 16 amino acids. CDR3 nucleotides: TGTGCCAGCACCATCCCCCGGGGAATGGGCACAGATACGCAGTATTTT. Amino acid sequence: CASTIPRGMGTDTQYF.

The J gene is TRBJ2-5, the V gene TRBV21-1. TRBV21-1 is tagged as a pseudogene. CDR3 length: 13 amino acids. CDR3 loop: CASSKPMPETQYF. Here the CDR3 DNA reads TGTGCCAGCAGCAAGCCAATGCCAGAGACCCAGTACTTC.

As concerns this clonotype: Given a much more abundant clone one base away, this may be a read error. This CDR3 is missing its conserved last phenylalanine or tryptophan, likely due to a read error. CDR3 in amino acids: CASSQVGGTTEAFS. CDR3 nucleotides: TGTGCCAGCAGCCAAGTGGGCGGGACCACTGAAGCTTTCTCT. This chain uses TRBV14 with TRBJ1-1; possibly TRBD1 for D (5 bases). The CDR3 loop spans 14 amino acids. Looked up from germline, CDR1 is SGHDN and CDR2 is FVKESK. V was trimmed by 1 base and J by 4 bases, leaving 10 bases between them.

This clonotype was recorded many times. The rearrangement links TRBV29-1 to TRBJ2-7; D is unclear. Germline-derived CDR1 and CDR2 are SQVTM and ANQGSEA. The CDR3 is 13 amino acids. Trimming stripped 4 bases from V and 0 bases from J, with 10 bases between. In nucleotides, the CDR3 is TGCAGCGTTGTTGCAGAAAACTCCTACGAGCAGTACTTC. As protein: CSVVAENSYEQYF.

The chain combines TRBV19 with TRBJ2-2; D remains unclear. The length of the CDR3 is 13 residues. Trimming cost V 0 bases and J 6 bases, with 5 bases left between them. CDR1 is LNHDA and CDR2 is SQIVND in the germline V gene (reference sequence). CDR3 residues: CASSIELSGELFF. CDR3 DNA: TGTGCCAGTAGTATAGAACTCTCCGGGGAGCTGTTTTTT.

The rearrangement joins TRBV2 to TRBJ1-1; unclear D gene. Germline V gene lookup returns CDR1 SNHLY and CDR2 FYNNEI. The CDR3 has 13 amino acids. Deletions cut 6 bases from V and 5 bases from J, with 13 bases between. The CDR3 sequence is CASSPEMRTEAFF. For the CDR3, the DNA is TGTGCCAGCAGCCCCGAGATGAGGACTGAAGCTTTCTTT. Full variable domain (outside the CDR3, taken from reference TRBV2 and TRBJ1-1): EPEVTQTPSHQVTQMGQEVILRCVPISNHLYFYWYRQILGQKVEFLVSFYNNEISEKSEIFDDQFSVERPDGSNFTLKIRSTKLEDSAMYFCASSPEMRTEAFFGQGTRLTVV.

This clonotype was seen more than once but under ten times. The rearrangement uses TRBV3-1 and TRBJ2-7; TRBD2 might be the D (5 bases). Germline V gene data show CDR1 as LGHDT and CDR2 as YNNKEL (reference sequence). Trimming stripped 2 bases from V and 3 bases from J, with 20 bases between. This CDR3 is built from 17 residues. In DNA form, the CDR3 reads TGTGCCAGCAGCCAACCCTACCCTTCGAGCGGTTACTACGAGCAGTACTTC. Amino acid sequence: CASSQPYPSSGYYEQYF.

This clonotype was counted between two and nine times. The rearrangement uses TRBV6-5 and TRBJ2-1, with 11 bases aligning to TRBD2. Looked up from germline, CDR1 is MNHEY and CDR2 is SVGAGI. The CDR3 length is 15 residues. The ends lost 5 bases at V and 8 bases at J; junction bases unmatched: 8. The DNA of the CDR3 is TGTGCCAGCAGTCGCTCTAGCGGGGGGTCCGATGAGCAGTTCTTC. This codes for CASSRSSGGSDEQFF.

This chain uses TRBV6-2 or TRBV6-3 with TRBJ2-5; D ambiguous. V was pared by 9 bases and J by 3 bases, with 11 bases between. The CDR3 totals 12 residues. The germline gives CDR1 MNHEY, CDR2 SVGEGT. The DNA of the CDR3 is TGTGCCAGTTCTGGTGGGGAAGAGACCCAGTACTTC. Its protein product is CASSGGEETQYF.

There are many counts of this clonotype. This chain joins TRBV7-6 and TRBJ2-1, with D maybe TRBD2 (5 bases). The CDR3 has 14 residues. Germline V gene lookup returns CDR1 SGHVS and CDR2 FNYEAQ. V was pared by 5 bases and J by 6 bases, with 14 bases between. CDR3 residues: CASSTGVGLNEQFF. The CDR3 DNA reads TGTGCCAGCAGCACCGGGGTGGGCCTCAATGAGCAGTTCTTC.

This clonotype is large (0.1 to 1%) within its sample. The gene calls are TRBV5-1 and TRBJ2-7; D uncertain. CDR1 and CDR2 from the germline V gene are SGHRS and YFSETQ. The V end was cut by 0 bases, the J end by 4 bases, with 14 bases between. The CDR3 runs to 15 residues. The chain's CDR3 is CASSLGPLKRYEQYF. The CDR3 DNA reads TGCGCCAGCAGCTTGGGACCTCTAAAGAGGTACGAGCAGTACTTC.

At least ten counts were recorded for this clonotype. The genes are TRBV27 and TRBJ2-1, with 10 nucleotides matching TRBD2. CDR1 and CDR2 (germline): MNHEY, SMNVEV (reference sequence). Losses at the gene ends were 6 bases for V and 4 bases for J; bases not matched to a gene: 6. The CDR3 runs 15 residues. The chain's CDR3 is CASSSGRAGYNEQFF. CDR3 bases: TGTGCCAGCAGCAGCGGGAGGGCCGGGTACAATGAGCAGTTCTTC.

In nucleotides, the CDR3 is TGCGCCAGCAACTCGATGGGGGCGGATACTGAAGCTTTCTTT. This encodes CASNSMGADTEAFF. J is TRBJ1-1 and V is TRBV5-1; TRBD1 might be the D (6 bases). The CDR3 is made up of 14 amino acids. V was clipped by 6 bases and J by 5 bases, with 17 bases between them. CDR1 and CDR2 from the germline V gene are SGHRS and YFSETQ.

This clonotype came up many times. The chain is built from TRBV2 and TRBJ1-4; D is unclear. Per the germline V gene, CDR1 is SNHLY and CDR2 is FYNNEI. The germline V and J ends were trimmed by 3 bases and 1 base, with 18 bases remaining between them. The CDR3 sequence is 18 residues long. The CDR3 reads CASSDYLDPQLTNEKLFF. The CDR3 DNA sequence: TGTGCCAGCAGTGATTACTTGGACCCACAATTAACTAATGAAAAACTGTTTTTT.